Each of the 15 T cell receptor beta chains below was sequenced from the same sample in a study of cytomegalovirus exposure and HLA in healthy donors. Both 60 Vbeta primers and 13 Jbeta primers went into the PCR. Sequencing was performed with immunoSEQ multiplex PCR; in TCRdb, only in-frame clones are kept and a portion is missing. Recorded here are 95,000 to 150,000 clones; the top ten clones represent 2.5% to 3%. The sequencing sample was made of PBMCs. Receptor source: a man aged 30-40 years in good health and CMV-seronegative.

The chain uses TRBV6-6 and TRBJ1-5, with D unclear. The CDR3 runs 15 residues. The germline CDR1 and CDR2 sequences are MNHNY and SVGAGI (reference sequence). V was cut by 0 bases and J by 0 bases, with 6 bases left in between. The CDR3 DNA reads as TGTGCCAGCAGTTACTCGCAGGTTAGCAATCAGCCCCAGCATTTT. This encodes CASSYSQVSNQPQHF.

The chain is built from TRBV18 and TRBJ2-7; 7 bases map to TRBD2. With 3 bases clipped from V and 3 bases from J, the junction kept 11 bases outside the gene matches. The CDR3 has 16 residues. Germline V CDR1 and CDR2: KGHSH, LQKENI. CDR3 bases: TGTGCCAGCTCACCCCCAGGGAGCGGGGTACTCTACGAGCAGTACTTC. It specifies CASSPPGSGVLYEQYF.

The rearrangement uses TRBV6-1 and TRBJ2-7; the match to TRBD1 covers 7 bases. CDR1 is MNHNS and CDR2 is SASEGT in the germline V gene. V was pared by 3 bases and J by 2 bases, with 4 bases of the junction left unmatched. The CDR3 is made up of 14 amino acids. As DNA, the CDR3 is TGTGCCAGCAGTGACCGGGACAGAACCTACGAGCAGTACTTC. This sequence encodes CASSDRDRTYEQYF.

The chain links TRBV6-6 to TRBJ1-4, with D possibly being TRBD1 (6 bases). CDR1 and CDR2 from the germline V gene are MNHNY and SVGAGI (reference sequence). The CDR3 is 14 residues long. V lost 6 bases, J lost 7 bases, and 15 bases lay in between. The CDR3 DNA sequence: TGTGCCAGCAGCGACGGGGGCGGGAGTGAAAAACTGTTTTTT. Translating gives CASSDGGGSEKLFF.

This chain uses TRBV30 with TRBJ1-6; TRBD1 matches 9 bases. The CDR3 has 15 residues. V lost 0 bases, J lost 3 bases, and 0 bases stayed unmatched. Germline V gene data show CDR1 as GTSNPN and CDR2 as SVGIG (reference sequence). The chain's CDR3 is CAWSVDRGYNSPLHF. CDR3 DNA: TGTGCCTGGAGTGTGGACAGGGGCTATAATTCACCCCTCCACTTT.

The chain combines TRBV27 with TRBJ2-3; 9 bases fit TRBD2. This CDR3 contains 19 residues. V was pared by 4 bases and J by 0 bases, with 14 bases of the junction left unmatched. In germline, CDR1 is MNHEY, CDR2 SMNVEV (reference sequence). CDR3 region: CASSWYPTTSGASTDTQYF. The CDR3 coding sequence is TGTGCCAGCAGTTGGTACCCGACGACTAGCGGAGCTAGCACAGATACGCAGTATTTT.

The rearrangement links TRBV6-5 to TRBJ2-7, with TRBD1 identical over 8 bases. V was clipped by 4 bases and J by 5 bases; unmatched bases: 7. This CDR3 is 14 amino acids long. Germline V gene data show CDR1 as MNHEY and CDR2 as SVGAGI. CDR3 DNA sequence: TGTGCCAGCAGTTGGGGACAGGCCTACAACGAGCAGTACTTC. Protein: CASSWGQAYNEQYF.

This chain links TRBV5-5 with TRBJ2-7, with 10 bases fitting TRBD2. Germline-derived CDR1 and CDR2 are SGHKS and YYEKEE (reference sequence). CDR3 length: 15 residues. V shed 2 bases and J 4 bases; nucleotides not matched to a gene: 6. DNA for the CDR3: TGTGCCAGCAGCTTAGCAGCGGGAGGGGCGTACGAGCAGTACTTC. Its protein is CASSLAAGGAYEQYF.

The chain joins TRBV11-2 to TRBJ2-7, with TRBD2 as a possible D gene (6 bases). Germline assignment: CDR1 SGHAT and CDR2 FQNNGV. The CDR3 covers 13 residues. Trimming stripped 0 bases from V and 7 bases from J, with 10 bases between. The CDR3 loop is CASSLDLRGEQYF. The CDR3, as DNA: TGTGCCAGCAGCTTAGACCTCCGGGGGGAGCAGTACTTC.

J is TRBJ1-1 and V is TRBV10-2, with TRBD1 as a possible D gene (6 bases). Trimming pared 6 bases from V and 4 bases from J, leaving 15 bases between. This CDR3 has 14 residues. The germline V gene encodes CDR1 WSHSY and CDR2 SAAADI. CDR3 sequence: CASRETGSGTEAFF. Here the CDR3 DNA reads TGCGCCAGCAGGGAAACAGGGTCGGGCACTGAAGCTTTCTTT.

The chain links TRBV23-1 to TRBJ2-1; TRBD2 is a possible D gene (6 bases). TRBV23-1 is designated an ORF whose function remains uncertain. V lost 4 bases to trimming and J lost 7 bases, with 17 bases between them. This CDR3 is 15 amino acids long. The chain's CDR3 is CASSLKTGVVNEQFF. Written as DNA, the CDR3 is TGCGCCAGCAGTCTCAAGACGGGAGTGGTTAATGAGCAGTTCTTC.

J is TRBJ1-5 and V is TRBV2, with D perhaps matching TRBD1 (5 bases). V lost 4 bases, J lost 0 bases, and 10 bases lay in between. Germline-derived CDR1 and CDR2 are SNHLY and FYNNEI. The CDR3 runs 15 residues. In DNA form, the CDR3 reads TGTGCCAGCAGTGGACAGTTACTTAGCAATCAGCCCCAGCATTTT. This encodes CASSGQLLSNQPQHF.

The V and J genes are TRBV4-3 and TRBJ2-3; no firm D call. Trimming removed 4 bases at V and 4 bases at J, with 6 bases between. CDR1 and CDR2 (germline): LGHNA, YSLEER. The CDR3 covers 12 residues. CDR3 in amino acids: CASSRGADTQYF. CDR3 sequence (DNA): TGCGCCAGCAGCCGTGGAGCAGATACGCAGTATTTT.

The chain joins TRBV28 to TRBJ1-5; D gene ambiguous. Germline V CDR1 and CDR2: MDHEN, SYDVKM. The V end lost 10 bases, the J end lost 1 base, and 20 bases lay between the germline ends. This CDR3 spans 16 amino acids. The CDR3 sequence: CATKTVGGNSNQPQHF. CDR3 DNA sequence: TGTGCCACCAAAACCGTGGGCGGGAACAGCAATCAGCCCCAGCATTTT.

The J gene is TRBJ1-1, the V gene TRBV5-1, with D maybe TRBD1 (6 bases). The CDR3 has 15 residues. Germline CDR1 is SGHRS and CDR2 is YFSETQ. V was cut by 2 bases and J by 0 bases, with 11 bases left in between. As DNA, the CDR3 is TGCGCCAGCAGCTTACTTGACAGGTTGAACACTGAAGCTTTCTTT. This encodes CASSLLDRLNTEAFF.